This T cell receptor beta chain derives from a study of OX40 agonist ivuxolimab in advanced cancers. Here immunoSEQ multiplex PCR was the method, and the copy in TCRdb shows in-frame clones only, minus some. The data show roughly 75,000 clones, with approximately 86% seen just once and 0.7% to 0.9% held by the top ten. The material was CD4+ or CD8+ T cells sorted from blood, obtained in a trial of the OX40 agonist ivuxolimab. This receptor was taken from an adult with an advanced solid tumor such as melanoma, head and neck, liver or kidney cancer.

CDR3 in amino acids: CASKSPENTEAFF. Written as DNA, the CDR3 is TGTGCCAGCAAGAGCCCAGAGAACACTGAAGCTTTCTTT. The gene calls are TRBV6-1 and TRBJ1-1; D unresolved. CDR1 and CDR2 (germline): MNHNS, SASEGT. The CDR3 totals 13 residues. V lost 7 bases to trimming and J lost 1 base, with 10 bases between them.